A single sample gave rise to the 25 T cell receptor beta chains below, sequenced in a study of blood T cell repertoires in COVID-19. TCRdb keeps only in-frame clones here, not all; method: immunoSEQ multiplex PCR. Among approximately 50,000 clones listed, about 78% were seen once. The sequencing input was PBMCs or T cells enriched from blood (not recorded which). These receptors came from a woman aged 45 to 65 with acute COVID-19.

This clone was seen a few times. The chain links TRBV5-1 to TRBJ2-1, with TRBD2 matching over 9 bases. The CDR3 has 14 amino acids. V gave up 0 bases and J gave up 9 bases; unmatched junction bases: 4. Germline V gene sequence: CDR1 SGHRS, CDR2 YFSETQ. The DNA of the CDR3 is TGCGCCAGCAGCTTGGTTAGCGGGGGCGGTGAGCAGTTCTTC. Translated, it gives CASSLVSGGGEQFF.

This sequence joins TRBV6-1 and TRBJ2-5; a weak D match, TRBD2 (7 bases). The V end lost 3 bases, the J end lost 2 bases, and 16 bases lay between the germline ends. Germline V gives CDR1 MNHNS, CDR2 SASEGT. This CDR3 is built from 16 residues. As DNA, the CDR3 is TGTGCCAGCAGTGATTTCGGGGGGCGGACTCAAGAGACCCAGTACTTC. Translating it yields CASSDFGGRTQETQYF.

This sequence joins TRBV28 and TRBJ1-5; D remains ambiguous. Trimming pared 3 bases from V and 7 bases from J, leaving 25 bases between. In germline, CDR1 is MDHEN, CDR2 SYDVKM. This CDR3 region has 18 residues. CDR3 sequence: CASSLLTRRARATQPQHF. CDR3 in DNA: TGTGCCAGCAGTTTGTTGACTAGGAGGGCCCGCGCCACCCAGCCCCAGCATTTT.

This chain links TRBV24-1 with TRBJ2-1, with D maybe TRBD2 (7 bases). This CDR3 is built from 13 residues. Germline CDR1 and CDR2: KGHDR and SFDVKD. The V end lost 5 bases, the J end lost 9 bases, and 13 bases lay between the germline ends. The CDR3, as DNA: TGTGCCACCAGTGTGGGGGGGGCGGGTGAGCAGTTCTTC. Translating it yields CATSVGGAGEQFF.

Turning to this clone: Its ends do not fully match the called genes, so a read error is possible. The chain combines TRBV7-9 with TRBJ1-4, with 8 nucleotides matching TRBD1. The CDR3 consists of 12 residues. Germline CDR1 reads SEHNR; CDR2 reads FQNEAQ (reference sequence). The CDR3 DNA sequence: TGTGCCAGCAGCCCGGACAGGGCCCCGGGGATTTTT. Amino acids: CASSPDRAPGIF.

The chain links TRBV6-5 to TRBJ1-1, with D possibly matching TRBD1 (6 bases). The CDR3 has 15 amino acids. Deletions cut 0 bases from V and 5 bases from J, with 13 bases between. Germline CDR1 is MNHEY and CDR2 is SVGAGI. The DNA for the CDR3 is TGTGCCAGCAGTTACTCGATTCAGGGGCAAACTGAAGCTTTCTTT. As protein: CASSYSIQGQTEAFF.

The chain joins TRBV5-1 to TRBJ2-3; D may be TRBD2 (6 bases). V lost 4 bases, J lost 5 bases, and 14 bases lay in between. Germline-derived CDR1 and CDR2 are SGHRS and YFSETQ. The CDR3 consists of 14 residues. DNA for the CDR3: TGCGCCAGCAGCGGAGCGGGTCCGGGAGATACGCAGTATTTT. It codes for CASSGAGPGDTQYF.

J is TRBJ1-2 and V is TRBV11-2, with 8 bases fitting TRBD1. V was clipped by 5 bases and J by 5 bases; unmatched bases: 10. The CDR3 contains 15 residues. Germline V CDR1 and CDR2: SGHAT, FQNNGV. Here the CDR3 DNA reads TGTGCCAGCAGCCCCCAAGGACAGGGAAGTTATGGCTACACCTTC. Its protein is CASSPQGQGSYGYTF.

The J gene is TRBJ2-5, the V gene TRBV3-1 (or the pseudogene TRBV3-2); TRBD2 aligns across 16 bases. Germline CDR1 is LGHDT and CDR2 is YNNKEL (reference sequence). The CDR3 extends over 19 amino acids. V lost 4 bases to trimming and J lost 1 base; unmatched junction nucleotides: 9. CDR3 DNA: TGTGCCAGCAGCCCCGCTGGGGGACTAGCGGGGGGGATCCAAGAGACCCAGTACTTC. Translated: CASSPAGGLAGGIQETQYF.

The chain combines TRBV29-1 with TRBJ2-5; the D gene is possibly TRBD2 (6 bases). Trimming took 7 bases from V and 4 from J, leaving 16 bases between them. Germline CDR1 SQVTM, CDR2 ANQGSEA. The CDR3 consists of 13 residues. The CDR3 is CSGDSGVRETQYF. The CDR3 nucleotides are TGCAGCGGTGATAGCGGTGTACGAGAGACCCAGTACTTC. Combining the CDR3 with reference TRBV29-1 and TRBJ2-5 gives the whole variable domain SAVISQKPSRDICQRGTSLTIQCQVDSQVTMMFWYRQQPGQSLTLIATANQGSEATYESGFVIDKFPISRPNLTFSTLTVSNMSPEDSSIYLCSGDSGVRETQYFGPGTRLLVL.

V gene TRBV2 combines with J gene TRBJ2-1, with 8 nucleotides matching TRBD1. Germline assignment: CDR1 SNHLY and CDR2 FYNNEI. The CDR3 sequence is 16 residues long. V dropped 6 bases and J dropped 9; count of bases not matched to a gene: 16. The DNA of the CDR3 is TGTGCCAGCAGGCTTAATCCGGGACAGGACCCCAGTGAGCAGTTCTTC. It encodes CASRLNPGQDPSEQFF. Drawing the rest from reference TRBV2 and TRBJ2-1, the complete variable domain is EPEVTQTPSHQVTQMGQEVILRCVPISNHLYFYWYRQILGQKVEFLVSFYNNEISEKSEIFDDQFSVERPDGSNFTLKIRSTKLEDSAMYFCASRLNPGQDPSEQFFGPGTRLTVL.

V gene TRBV30 combines with J gene TRBJ2-1; TRBD2 matches 14 bases. Looked up from germline, CDR1 is GTSNPN and CDR2 is SVGIG (reference sequence). Trimming cost V 4 bases and J 7 bases; bases outside gene matches: 6. The CDR3 is made up of 15 amino acids. The CDR3 DNA is TGTGCCTGGACGCTAAGGACTAGCGGGGGGAATGAGCAGTTCTTC. Its translation is CAWTLRTSGGNEQFF.

V usage is TRBV6-5 and J usage is TRBJ1-5, with TRBD1 identical over 8 bases. The CDR3 is 14 amino acids. CDR1 and CDR2 from the germline V gene are MNHEY and SVGAGI. The V gene end was trimmed by 3 bases and the J gene end by 6 bases; junction bases not matched to a gene: 4. The CDR3 region is CASSYGQGRQPQHF. CDR3 nucleotide sequence: TGTGCCAGCAGTTATGGACAGGGACGTCAGCCCCAGCATTTT.

The gene calls are TRBV5-6 and TRBJ1-4, with D uncertain. V was clipped by 2 bases and J by 8 bases, with 16 bases between them. This CDR3 has 15 amino acids. Germline V gives CDR1 SGHDT, CDR2 YYEEEE. In DNA, the CDR3 is TGTGCCAGCAGCTTCGGGGTAATGGATGGCGAAAAACTGTTTTTT. It specifies CASSFGVMDGEKLFF.

The rearrangement uses TRBV11-2 and TRBJ2-5; 12 nucleotides line up with TRBD2. Germline loops: CDR1 SGHAT, CDR2 FQNNGV. Trimming cost V 5 bases and J 5 bases; bases outside gene matches: 9. The CDR3 spans 16 residues. CDR3 in DNA: TGTGCCAGCAGCGCCCAACTAGCGGGGGGCGGGGAGACCCAGTACTTC. Protein: CASSAQLAGGGETQYF.

The CDR3 bases are TGTGCCAGCAGTGAATCCGAGCGGGGCTACGAGCAGTACTTC. It codes for CASSESERGYEQYF. The J gene is TRBJ2-7, the V gene TRBV25-1; 7 positions agree with TRBD2. Unmatched junction bases numbered 3, after V lost 1 base and J lost 3 bases. The CDR3 extends over 14 amino acids. CDR1 is MGHDK and CDR2 is SYGVNS in the germline V gene.

This rearrangement joins TRBV24-1 to TRBJ2-5, with 8 bases identical to TRBD2. Germline CDR1 KGHDR, CDR2 SFDVKD. The junction had 5 bases not matched to a gene; V was cut back by 5 bases and J by 1 base. The CDR3 contains 15 residues. The CDR3 sequence is CATSAPSGGQETQYF. CDR3 sequence (DNA): TGTGCCACCAGTGCTCCAAGCGGGGGCCAAGAGACCCAGTACTTC.

The V gene is TRBV18, the J gene TRBJ2-5; TRBD2 is a possible D gene (5 bases). The CDR3 spans 14 residues. Between the trimmed V and J ends, which lost 2 bases and 5 bases, there was a span of 12 bases. Looked up from germline, CDR1 is KGHSH and CDR2 is LQKENI. CDR3: CASSPYGPGETQYF. The CDR3 nucleotides are TGTGCCAGCTCACCATACGGGCCGGGGGAGACCCAGTACTTC. The full variable domain, in which reference TRBV18 and TRBJ2-5 provide the parts outside the CDR3, is NAGVMQNPRHLVRRRGQEARLRCSPMKGHSHVYWYRQLPEEGLKFMVYLQKENIIDESGMPKERFSAEFPKEGPSILRIQQVVRGDSAAYFCASSPYGPGETQYFGPGTRLLVL.

The CDR3 reads CASSIRDTNYGYTF. DNA for the CDR3: TGCGCCAGCAGCATCCGGGACACTAACTATGGCTACACCTTC. The chain uses TRBV5-1 and TRBJ1-2; D possibly corresponds to TRBD1 (6 bases). Germline V gives CDR1 SGHRS, CDR2 YFSETQ. V dropped 4 bases and J dropped 0 bases, with 10 bases sitting between them. There are 14 residues in the CDR3.

This chain connects TRBV7-3 to TRBJ2-2; D may be TRBD2 (7 bases). CDR1 and CDR2 from the germline V gene are SGHTA and FQGTGA. Trimming stripped 5 bases from V and 7 bases from J, with 20 bases between. The CDR3 is made up of 16 amino acids. The chain's CDR3 is CASSIDGGARSGELFF. The CDR3 region has the DNA TGTGCCAGCAGCATCGATGGGGGGGCGCGCAGCGGGGAGCTGTTTTTT.

V gene TRBV28 combines with J gene TRBJ2-7; 7 bases fit TRBD1. Germline V gene lookup returns CDR1 MDHEN and CDR2 SYDVKM. The CDR3 loop spans 11 amino acids. V dropped 5 bases and J dropped 6; count of bases not matched to a gene: 1. CDR3 in DNA: TGTGCCAGCAGTCCAGGGGGCGAGCAGTACTTC. It encodes CASSPGGEQYF.

The chain employs TRBV14 and TRBJ1-4, with unresolved D. The germline V gene encodes CDR1 SGHDN and CDR2 FVKESK. The ends were cut back, 6 bases at V and 5 bases at J, with 10 bases in the middle. The CDR3 runs 13 residues. CDR3 bases: TGTGCCAGCAGTCTCCCGGAGAATGAAAAACTGTTTTTT. Amino acids: CASSLPENEKLFF.

CDR3 nucleotides: TGTGCCAGCAGCAAAGGGACAGGGACCCATCAGCCCCCTCGCAGGGATCAGCCCCAGCATTTT. This encodes CASSKGTGTHQPPRRDQPQHF. J is TRBJ1-5 and V is TRBV21-1; the table's TRBD1 call for D was not verified on the DNA. TRBV21-1 is a pseudogene locus. This CDR3 contains 21 residues.

This chain uses TRBV25-1 with TRBJ1-2, with TRBD1 matching 7 bases. Unmatched junction bases numbered 20, after V lost 7 bases and J lost 6 bases. Germline V gives CDR1 MGHDK, CDR2 SYGVNS. This CDR3 has 17 residues. The CDR3 here is CASTANQAGGLGDGYTF. CDR3 bases: TGTGCCAGCACCGCTAACCAGGCAGGGGGGCTAGGGGATGGCTACACCTTC.

The chain joins TRBV28 to TRBJ1-5, with 7 bases identical to TRBD1. The CDR3 has 15 amino acids. J lost 4 bases, V lost 5 bases, and 8 bases had no gene match. Germline loops: CDR1 MDHEN, CDR2 SYDVKM. CDR3: CASSLAGQTNQPQHF. Written as DNA, the CDR3 is TGTGCCAGCAGTCTGGCGGGACAGACGAATCAGCCCCAGCATTTT.